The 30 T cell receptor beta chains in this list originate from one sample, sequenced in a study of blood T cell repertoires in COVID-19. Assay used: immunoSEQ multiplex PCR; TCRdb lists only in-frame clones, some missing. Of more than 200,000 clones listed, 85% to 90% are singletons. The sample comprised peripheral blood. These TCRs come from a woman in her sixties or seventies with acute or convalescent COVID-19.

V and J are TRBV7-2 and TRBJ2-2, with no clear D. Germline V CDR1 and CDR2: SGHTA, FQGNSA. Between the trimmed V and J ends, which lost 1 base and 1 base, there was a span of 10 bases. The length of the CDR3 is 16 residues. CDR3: CASSLESFRNTGELFF. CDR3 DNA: TGTGCCAGCAGCTTAGAAAGTTTTAGGAACACCGGGGAGCTGTTTTTT.

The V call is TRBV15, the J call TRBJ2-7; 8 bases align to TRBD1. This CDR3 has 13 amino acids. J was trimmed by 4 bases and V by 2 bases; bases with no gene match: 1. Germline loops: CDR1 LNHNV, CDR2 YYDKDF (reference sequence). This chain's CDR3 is CATSRRTGYEQYF. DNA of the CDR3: TGTGCCACCAGCAGACGGACAGGGTACGAGCAGTACTTC.

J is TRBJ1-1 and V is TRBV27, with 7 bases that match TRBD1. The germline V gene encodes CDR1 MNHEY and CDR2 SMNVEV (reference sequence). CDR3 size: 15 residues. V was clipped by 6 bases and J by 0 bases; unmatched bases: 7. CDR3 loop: CASSRRGQMNTEAFF. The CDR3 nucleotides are TGTGCCAGCAGCCGCCGGGGACAGATGAACACTGAAGCTTTCTTT.

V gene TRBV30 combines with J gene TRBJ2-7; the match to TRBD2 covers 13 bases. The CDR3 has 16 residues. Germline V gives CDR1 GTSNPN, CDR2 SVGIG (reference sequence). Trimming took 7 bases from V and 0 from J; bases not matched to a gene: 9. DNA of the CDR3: TGTGCCTTACACTTGGGACTAGCGGGGCTCTCCTACGAGCAGTACTTC. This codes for CALHLGLAGLSYEQYF.

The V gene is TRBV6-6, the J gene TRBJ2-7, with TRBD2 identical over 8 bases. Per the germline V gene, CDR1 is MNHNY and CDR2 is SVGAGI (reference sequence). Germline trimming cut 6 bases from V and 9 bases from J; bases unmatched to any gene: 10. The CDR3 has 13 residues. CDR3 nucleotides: TGTGCCAGCAGCCGCTTCGAAGGACTAGCGCAGTACTTC. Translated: CASSRFEGLAQYF.

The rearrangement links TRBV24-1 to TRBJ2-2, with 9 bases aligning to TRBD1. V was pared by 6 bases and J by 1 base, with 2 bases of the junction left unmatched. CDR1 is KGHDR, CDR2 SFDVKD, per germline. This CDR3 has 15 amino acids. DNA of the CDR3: TGTGCCACCAGTAGGACAGGGGTGAACACCGGGGAGCTGTTTTTT. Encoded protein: CATSRTGVNTGELFF.

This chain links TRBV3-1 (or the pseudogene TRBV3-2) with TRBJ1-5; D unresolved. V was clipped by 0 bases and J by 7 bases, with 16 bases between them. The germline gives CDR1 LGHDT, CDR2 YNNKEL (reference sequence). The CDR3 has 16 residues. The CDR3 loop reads CASSQEVSRGGQPQHF. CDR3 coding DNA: TGTGCCAGCAGCCAAGAGGTCTCCCGCGGAGGACAGCCCCAGCATTTT.

The CDR3 sequence: CASSLRWRNEKLFF. CDR3 bases: TGTGCCAGCAGCCTCCGATGGAGGAATGAAAAACTGTTTTTT. V usage is TRBV6-5 and J usage is TRBJ1-4; no definite D call. The CDR3 loop spans 14 amino acids. The V gene's germline CDR1 is MNHEY and CDR2 SVGAGI. Trimming pared 6 bases from V and 5 bases from J, leaving 13 bases between.

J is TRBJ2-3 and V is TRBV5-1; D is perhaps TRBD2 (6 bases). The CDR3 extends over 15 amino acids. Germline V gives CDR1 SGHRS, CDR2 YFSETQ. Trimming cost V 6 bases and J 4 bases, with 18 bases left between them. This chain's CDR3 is CASKGIAGSADTQYF. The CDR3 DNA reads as TGCGCCAGCAAGGGGATAGCCGGGAGCGCAGATACGCAGTATTTT.

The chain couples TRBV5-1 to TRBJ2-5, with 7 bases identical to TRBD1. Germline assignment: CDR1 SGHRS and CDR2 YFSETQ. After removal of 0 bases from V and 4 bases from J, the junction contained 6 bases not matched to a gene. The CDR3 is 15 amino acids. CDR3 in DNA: TGCGCCAGCAGCTTGGGGACAGGTACGGGAGAGACCCAGTACTTC. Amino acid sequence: CASSLGTGTGETQYF.

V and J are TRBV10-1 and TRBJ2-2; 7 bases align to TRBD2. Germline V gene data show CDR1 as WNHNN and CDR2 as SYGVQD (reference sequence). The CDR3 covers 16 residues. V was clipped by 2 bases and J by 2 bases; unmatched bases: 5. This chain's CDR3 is CASSELVAGNTGELFF. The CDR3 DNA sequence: TGCGCCAGCAGTGAGCTAGTAGCGGGCAACACCGGGGAGCTGTTTTTT.

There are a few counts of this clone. The DNA for the CDR3 is TGTGCCAGCTCCCCCAACAGGGGAGCCACAGATACGCAGTATTTT. The encoded protein is CASSPNRGATDTQYF. The chain is built from TRBV18 and TRBJ2-3; 7 bases are shared with TRBD1. V shed 6 bases, J shed 2 bases, and the junction held 8 bases outside the gene matches. Germline assignment: CDR1 KGHSH and CDR2 LQKENI. This CDR3 is 15 amino acids long.

Written as DNA, the CDR3 is TGTGCCAGCAGCGATATGAGACAGGGAAGTCTTAACTACGAGCAGTACTTC. Amino acids: CASSDMRQGSLNYEQYF. The chain links TRBV5-4 to TRBJ2-7, with 7 bases fitting TRBD1. Unmatched junction bases numbered 16, after V lost 4 bases and J lost 3 bases. The CDR3 contains 17 residues. CDR1 and CDR2 (germline): SGHNT, YYREEE (reference sequence).

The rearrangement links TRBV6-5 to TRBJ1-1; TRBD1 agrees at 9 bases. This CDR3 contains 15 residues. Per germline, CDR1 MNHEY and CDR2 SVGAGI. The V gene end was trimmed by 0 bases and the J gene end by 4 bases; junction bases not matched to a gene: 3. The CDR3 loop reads CASSYSTGGFTEAFF. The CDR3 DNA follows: TGTGCCAGCAGTTACTCGACAGGGGGGTTCACTGAAGCTTTCTTT.

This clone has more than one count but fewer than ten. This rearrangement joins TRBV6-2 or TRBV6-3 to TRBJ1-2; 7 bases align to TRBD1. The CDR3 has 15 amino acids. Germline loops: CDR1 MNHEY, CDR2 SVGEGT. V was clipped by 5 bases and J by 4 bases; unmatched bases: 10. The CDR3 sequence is CASSPWPGTAYGYTF. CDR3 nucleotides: TGTGCCAGCAGTCCGTGGCCCGGGACAGCCTATGGCTACACCTTC.

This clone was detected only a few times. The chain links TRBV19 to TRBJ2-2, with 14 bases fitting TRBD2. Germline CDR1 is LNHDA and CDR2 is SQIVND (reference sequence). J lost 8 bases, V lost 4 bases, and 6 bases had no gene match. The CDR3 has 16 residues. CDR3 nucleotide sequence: TGTGCCAGTAGTAATTTCGGGACTAGCGGGAGAGGGGAGCTGTTTTTT. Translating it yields CASSNFGTSGRGELFF. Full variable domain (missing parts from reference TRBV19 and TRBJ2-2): DGGITQSPKYLFRKEGQNVTLSCEQNLNHDAMYWYRQDPGQGLRLIYYSQIVNDFQKGDIAEGYSVSREKKESFPLTVTSAQKNPTAFYLCASSNFGTSGRGELFFGEGSRLTVL.

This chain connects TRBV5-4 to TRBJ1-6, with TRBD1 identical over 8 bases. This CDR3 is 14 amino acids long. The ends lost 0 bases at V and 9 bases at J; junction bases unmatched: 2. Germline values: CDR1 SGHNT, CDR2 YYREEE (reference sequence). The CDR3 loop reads CASSLDRGVSPLHF. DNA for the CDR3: TGTGCCAGCAGCTTGGACAGGGGGGTTTCACCCCTCCACTTT. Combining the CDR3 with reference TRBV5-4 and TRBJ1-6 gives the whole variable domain ETGVTQSPTHLIKTRGQQVTLRCSSQSGHNTVSWYQQALGQGPQFIFQYYREEENGRGNFPPRFSGLQFPNYSSELNVNALELDDSALYLCASSLDRGVSPLHFGNGTRLTVT.

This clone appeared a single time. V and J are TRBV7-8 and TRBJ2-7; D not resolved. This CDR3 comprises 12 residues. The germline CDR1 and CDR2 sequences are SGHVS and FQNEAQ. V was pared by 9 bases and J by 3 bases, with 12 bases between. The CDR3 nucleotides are TGTGCCAGTACGACACGAAACTACGAGCAGTACTTC. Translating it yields CASTTRNYEQYF. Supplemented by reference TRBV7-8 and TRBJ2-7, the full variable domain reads GAGVSQSPRYKVAKRGQDVALRCDPISGHVSLFWYQQALGQGPEFLTYFQNEAQLDKSGLPSDRFFAERPEGSVSTLKIQRTQQEDSAVYLCASTTRNYEQYFGPGTRLTVT.

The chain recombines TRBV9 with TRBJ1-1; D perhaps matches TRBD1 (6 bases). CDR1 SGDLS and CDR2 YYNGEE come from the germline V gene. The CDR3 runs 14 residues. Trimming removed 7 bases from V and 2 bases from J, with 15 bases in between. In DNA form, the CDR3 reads TGTGCCAGCGACCCGGGACATATTAACACTGAAGCTTTCTTT. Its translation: CASDPGHINTEAFF.

For the CDR3, the DNA is TGTGCCAGCAGCTTTGGACAGGGGGGCGGAGAGACCCAGTACTTC. It translates to CASSFGQGGGETQYF. The chain carries TRBV7-6 and TRBJ2-5, with 10 bases aligning to TRBD1. CDR1 and CDR2 (germline): SGHVS, FNYEAQ. V shed 3 bases, J shed 4 bases, and the junction held 5 bases outside the gene matches. There are 15 residues in the CDR3.

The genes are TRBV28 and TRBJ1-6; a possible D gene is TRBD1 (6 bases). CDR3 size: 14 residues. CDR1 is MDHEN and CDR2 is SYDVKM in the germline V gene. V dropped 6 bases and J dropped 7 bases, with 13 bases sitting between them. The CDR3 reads CASRRRGKNSPLHF. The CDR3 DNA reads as TGTGCCAGCAGACGCAGGGGTAAGAATTCACCCCTCCACTTT.

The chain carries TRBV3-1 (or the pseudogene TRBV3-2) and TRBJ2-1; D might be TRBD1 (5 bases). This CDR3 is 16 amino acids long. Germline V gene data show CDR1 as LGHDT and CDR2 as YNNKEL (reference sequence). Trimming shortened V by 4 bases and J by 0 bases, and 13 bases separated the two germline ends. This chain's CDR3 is CASSPTGRASYNEQFF. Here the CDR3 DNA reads TGTGCCAGCAGCCCCACCGGCAGGGCCTCCTACAATGAGCAGTTCTTC.

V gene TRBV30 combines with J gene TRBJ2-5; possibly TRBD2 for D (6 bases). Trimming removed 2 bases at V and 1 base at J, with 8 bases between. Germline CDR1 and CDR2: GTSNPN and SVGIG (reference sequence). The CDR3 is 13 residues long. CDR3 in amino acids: CAWSPGAQETQYF. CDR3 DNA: TGTGCCTGGAGTCCGGGAGCCCAAGAGACCCAGTACTTC.

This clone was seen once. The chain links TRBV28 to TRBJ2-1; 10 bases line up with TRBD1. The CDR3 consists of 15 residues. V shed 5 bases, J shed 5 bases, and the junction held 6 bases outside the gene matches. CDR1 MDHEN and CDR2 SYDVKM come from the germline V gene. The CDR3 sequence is CASSPWTGGDNEQFF. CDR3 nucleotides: TGTGCCAGCAGTCCCTGGACAGGGGGAGACAATGAGCAGTTCTTC. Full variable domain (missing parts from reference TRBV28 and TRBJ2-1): DVKVTQSSRYLVKRTGEKVFLECVQDMDHENMFWYRQDPGLGLRLIYFSYDVKMKEKGDIPEGYSVSREKKERFSLILESASTNQTSMYLCASSPWTGGDNEQFFGPGTRLTVL.

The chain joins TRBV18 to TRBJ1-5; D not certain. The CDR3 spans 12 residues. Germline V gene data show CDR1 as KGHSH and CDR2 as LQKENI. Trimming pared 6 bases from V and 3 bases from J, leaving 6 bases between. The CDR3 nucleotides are TGTGCCAGCTCGCTATACAATCAGCCCCAGCATTTT. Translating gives CASSLYNQPQHF.

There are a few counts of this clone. This CDR3 is CASSRLEGLTGQPQHF. The CDR3 DNA reads TGCGCCAGCAGCCGGTTAGAGGGCCTAACAGGGCAGCCCCAGCATTTT. The chain has TRBV4-1 and TRBJ1-5, with D possibly matching TRBD1 (6 bases). Between the trimmed V and J ends, which lost 4 bases and 7 bases, there was a span of 20 bases. Germline lookup yields CDR1 MGHRA and CDR2 YSYEKL. The length of the CDR3 is 16 residues.

The CDR3: CATSDSPDRPNQPQHF. In DNA form, the CDR3 reads TGTGCCACCAGTGATTCGCCAGACAGGCCCAATCAGCCCCAGCATTTT. The rearrangement uses TRBV24-1 and TRBJ1-5; D may be TRBD1 (6 bases). Germline V gene data show CDR1 as KGHDR and CDR2 as SFDVKD. Trimming stripped 2 bases from V and 3 bases from J, with 13 bases between. The CDR3 length is 16 residues.

The CDR3 region has the DNA TGTGCCACCAGCGGGACCACAGGGGGCGGAGAGACCCAGTACTTC. Translated, it gives CATSGTTGGGETQYF. V is TRBV15 and J is TRBJ2-5; 9 bases fit TRBD1. Trimming took 5 bases from V and 4 from J; bases not matched to a gene: 8. CDR3 length: 15 residues. Germline lookup yields CDR1 LNHNV and CDR2 YYDKDF (reference sequence).

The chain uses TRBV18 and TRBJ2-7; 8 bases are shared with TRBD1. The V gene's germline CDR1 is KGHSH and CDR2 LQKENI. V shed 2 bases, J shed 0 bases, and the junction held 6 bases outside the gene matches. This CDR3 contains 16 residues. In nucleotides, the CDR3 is TGTGCCAGCTCACCAAAACAGGGGGGCCTCTCCTACGAGCAGTACTTC. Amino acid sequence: CASSPKQGGLSYEQYF.

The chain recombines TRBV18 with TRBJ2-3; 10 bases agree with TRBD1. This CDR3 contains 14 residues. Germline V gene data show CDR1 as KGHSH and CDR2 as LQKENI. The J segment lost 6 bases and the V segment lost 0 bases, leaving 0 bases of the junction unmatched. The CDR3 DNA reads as TGTGCCAGCTCACCACCGGGACAGGGGGATACGCAGTATTTT. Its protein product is CASSPPGQGDTQYF. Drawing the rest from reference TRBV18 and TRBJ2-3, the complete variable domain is NAGVMQNPRHLVRRRGQEARLRCSPMKGHSHVYWYRQLPEEGLKFMVYLQKENIIDESGMPKERFSAEFPKEGPSILRIQQVVRGDSAAYFCASSPPGQGDTQYFGPGTRLTVL.